The clone carrying this T cell receptor beta chain was picked up a small number of times. The antigen is not known. The authors reverse transcribed all of the isolated RNA, so sequencing captured expressed TCRB transcripts. About 3.57 million reads per sample were averaged for naive, central memory and regulatory samples. TCRdb keeps only in-frame clones here, not all; method: immunoSEQ multiplex PCR. This table holds more than 300,000 clones, over 8.5% found once. These data are taken from a study of beta chain features in type 1 diabetes. The wider study: Comparable age, gender and cell yields were observed in patients relative to healthy donors. Broader study findings: Shorter TCRB CDR3s, moderately but significantly so, marked every one of the four CD4+ subsets in Type 1 diabetes patients.

CDR1 and CDR2 from the germline V gene are MGHDK and SYGVNS. The CDR3 consists of 15 residues. Sorting that relied on CD45RO/CCR7/CD25/CD127/CD95/CD27 yielded CD4+ naive, central memory, regulatory and stem cell-like memory cells. The source of this sequence is a man younger than 40 with type 1 diabetes. The chain couples TRBV25-1 to TRBJ2-5; TRBD1 might be the D (7 bases). The last part of the DNA fits TRBJ2-7 better; the J call may be wrong. The sample comprised central memory CD4+ T cells from blood. In nucleotides, the CDR3 is TGTGCCAGCAGAGGAGGGACAGAGGCTACCTACGAGCAGTACTTC. Translated, it gives CASRGGTEATYEQYF.